This T cell receptor beta chain was captured in a study of shared clonotypes between healthy human individuals. Study-level background: Ranging from 18 to 49 in age, donors were two women and a few men.

Deep-level assay runs were performed. TCRdb keeps only in-frame clones here, not all; method: immunoSEQ multiplex PCR. The data show about 470,000 clones, 75% to 85% seen once. General study results and limits: Limited genetic and exposure-history diversity came from having few donors.

Of note for this clone: Its antigen remains unknown.

The TCR originated in a woman between 40 and 55 years old in good health. Some clones in this sample may be carry-over from other donors' samples. Material: PBMCs.

This chain's CDR3 is CASNLGQGFNYGYTF. In DNA, the CDR3 is TGTGCCAGCAACCTAGGACAGGGCTTTAACTATGGCTACACCTTC. This chain links TRBV6-1 with TRBJ1-2, with 8 bases aligning to TRBD1. Germline V CDR1 and CDR2: MNHNS, SASEGT. The J segment lost 1 base and the V segment lost 7 bases, leaving 8 bases of the junction unmatched. CDR3 size: 15 residues.